These 15 T cell receptor beta chains were all obtained from the same sample, sequenced in a study of cytomegalovirus exposure and HLA in healthy donors. The PCR used 60 Vbeta and 13 Jbeta primers. Clones were sequenced by immunoSEQ multiplex PCR, and TCRdb holds only the in-frame ones, with some missing. This repertoire shows 150,000 to 200,000 clones, 65% to 80% found once; its top ten account for more than 0.55%. Sequenced input: PBMCs. The receptors originated from a woman aged 40 to 49 in good health and CMV-seronegative.

This chain uses TRBV19 with TRBJ2-7; tentative D call: TRBD2 (5 bases). This CDR3 is 15 amino acids long. Germline CDR1 LNHDA, CDR2 SQIVND (reference sequence). Trimming took off 0 bases at V and 6 bases at J, with 15 bases between the two ends. The chain's CDR3 is CASSIDTGLAGEQYF. CDR3 coding DNA: TGTGCCAGTAGTATAGATACTGGGCTAGCTGGCGAGCAGTACTTC.

The V and J genes are TRBV29-1 and TRBJ2-7; 14 bases line up with TRBD2. Germline-derived CDR1 and CDR2 are SQVTM and ANQGSEA. There are 13 residues in the CDR3. Losses at the gene ends were 5 bases for V and 4 bases for J; bases not matched to a gene: 1. This chain's CDR3 is CSVRTSGGYEQYF. Written as DNA, the CDR3 is TGCAGCGTTAGGACTAGCGGGGGGTACGAGCAGTACTTC.

The V and J genes are TRBV10-1 and TRBJ1-3; D is uncertain. V lost 11 bases and J 4 bases, leaving 24 bases between the germline ends. The germline gives CDR1 WNHNN, CDR2 SYGVQD (reference sequence). The CDR3 runs 16 residues. The CDR3 nucleotides read TGCGCCGTCCGACCGGATAAGGAGGCCGGAGGAAACACCATATATTTT. Its protein product is CAVRPDKEAGGNTIYF.

This clone was observed a handful of times. The V call is TRBV13, the J call TRBJ1-5, with a tentative D call TRBD1 (6 bases). Germline CDR1 reads PRHDT; CDR2 reads FYEKMQ (reference sequence). Trimming took off 2 bases at V and 2 bases at J, with 7 bases between the two ends. The length of the CDR3 is 14 residues. CDR3 region: CASSLRQGNQPQHF. CDR3 bases: TGTGCCAGCAGCTTACGACAGGGCAATCAGCCCCAGCATTTT.

The rearrangement joins TRBV7-3 to TRBJ1-2; D call uncertain. V lost 2 bases to trimming and J lost 4 bases, with 8 bases between them. The CDR3 runs to 13 residues. Germline values: CDR1 SGHTA, CDR2 FQGTGA. The CDR3 DNA follows: TGTGCCAGCAGCTTAGAGGCGAGCTATGGCTACACCTTC. This translates into CASSLEASYGYTF. The full variable domain, with the rest looked up from reference TRBV7-3 and TRBJ1-2, is GAGVSQTPSNKVTEKGKYVELRCDPISGHTALYWYRQSLGQGPEFLIYFQGTGAADDSGLPNDRFFAVRPEGSVSTLKIQRTERGDSAVYLCASSLEASYGYTFGSGTRLTVV.

The chain carries TRBV29-1 and TRBJ2-1; no clear D gene. V lost 6 bases and J 4 bases, leaving 16 bases between the germline ends. This CDR3 contains 14 residues. Germline lookup yields CDR1 SQVTM and CDR2 ANQGSEA. CDR3 bases: TGCAGCGTCCAAGCCCCGTTCCGGTACAATGAGCAGTTCTTC. This codes for CSVQAPFRYNEQFF.

Note on this clone: Other nucleotide sequences in the sample specify the same CDR3. V is TRBV5-1 and J is TRBJ2-1, with 8 bases that match TRBD2. The germline V gene has CDR1 SGHRS and CDR2 YFSETQ. The CDR3 has 13 residues. V trimming: 7 bases; J trimming: 9 bases; junction bases outside the gene matches: 9. CDR3 protein: CASLQRESGEQFF. CDR3 in DNA: TGCGCCAGCCTGCAGCGGGAGAGCGGTGAGCAGTTCTTC.

This rearrangement joins TRBV4-3 to TRBJ1-3, with D unclear. The V and J ends lost 3 bases and 1 base respectively, with 7 bases between them. The CDR3 loop spans 14 amino acids. The V gene's germline CDR1 is LGHNA and CDR2 YSLEER. CDR3 protein: CASSQTPSGNTIYF. DNA of the CDR3: TGCGCCAGCAGCCAGACACCGTCTGGAAACACCATATATTTT.

The rearrangement links TRBV2 to TRBJ1-1; 9 positions agree with TRBD1. Germline assignment: CDR1 SNHLY and CDR2 FYNNEI. This CDR3 is built from 15 residues. Germline trimming cut 4 bases from V and 1 base from J; bases unmatched to any gene: 4. The CDR3 region has the DNA TGTGCCAGCAGTGCCCGGACAGGGGCGAACACTGAAGCTTTCTTT. As protein: CASSARTGANTEAFF.

This chain connects TRBV27 to TRBJ1-2; 9 positions agree with TRBD1. V shed 6 bases, J shed 6 bases, and the junction held 8 bases outside the gene matches. The CDR3 covers 14 residues. The germline V gene has CDR1 MNHEY and CDR2 SMNVEV (reference sequence). The CDR3 DNA reads TGTGCCAGCAGCCCTCAAGGACAGGGGAATGGCTACACCTTC. This encodes CASSPQGQGNGYTF.

The gene calls are TRBV28 and TRBJ2-7, with D unclear. This CDR3 is built from 12 residues. V dropped 5 bases and J dropped 2 bases, with 7 bases sitting between them. Germline V gene sequence: CDR1 MDHEN, CDR2 SYDVKM. CDR3 sequence reads: CASSPRAYEQYF. DNA of the CDR3: TGTGCCAGCAGTCCCCGCGCCTACGAGCAGTACTTC.

Remarks on this clone: This specimen includes other DNA sequences encoding the same CDR3. The V call is TRBV2, the J call TRBJ2-1, with D possibly being TRBD2 (5 bases). CDR3 length: 13 amino acids. V dropped 4 bases and J dropped 7 bases, with 11 bases sitting between them. CDR1 and CDR2 from the germline V gene are SNHLY and FYNNEI. In DNA form, the CDR3 reads TGTGCCAGCAGTGTCAGAGGGTATAATGAGCAGTTCTTC. Amino acid sequence: CASSVRGYNEQFF.

The chain employs TRBV23-1 and TRBJ2-5; TRBD1 matches 7 bases. TRBJ2-7 matches the DNA end more closely, so the J call is doubtful. TRBV23-1 is an ORF, with its function uncertain. The length of the CDR3 is 16 residues. The CDR3 reads CASSQSWDRKSYEQYF. CDR3 nucleotide sequence: TGCGCCAGCAGTCAATCTTGGGACAGAAAAAGCTACGAGCAGTACTTC.

The V gene is TRBV25-1, the J gene TRBJ2-5, with D perhaps matching TRBD2 (6 bases). The V and J ends lost 1 base and 3 bases respectively, with 9 bases between them. Germline assignment: CDR1 MGHDK and CDR2 SYGVNS. The CDR3 extends over 14 amino acids. Here the CDR3 reads CASSESGVKETQYF. The CDR3 DNA follows: TGTGCCAGCAGTGAATCGGGGGTCAAAGAGACCCAGTACTTC.

This chain joins TRBV29-1 and TRBJ1-1; D might be TRBD1 (5 bases). Germline CDR1 reads SQVTM; CDR2 reads ANQGSEA. This CDR3 is 13 amino acids long. V was trimmed by 2 bases and J by 4 bases, leaving 11 bases between them. CDR3 sequence: CSVEKGQSTEAFF. As DNA, the CDR3 is TGCAGCGTTGAAAAGGGGCAGAGCACTGAAGCTTTCTTT.